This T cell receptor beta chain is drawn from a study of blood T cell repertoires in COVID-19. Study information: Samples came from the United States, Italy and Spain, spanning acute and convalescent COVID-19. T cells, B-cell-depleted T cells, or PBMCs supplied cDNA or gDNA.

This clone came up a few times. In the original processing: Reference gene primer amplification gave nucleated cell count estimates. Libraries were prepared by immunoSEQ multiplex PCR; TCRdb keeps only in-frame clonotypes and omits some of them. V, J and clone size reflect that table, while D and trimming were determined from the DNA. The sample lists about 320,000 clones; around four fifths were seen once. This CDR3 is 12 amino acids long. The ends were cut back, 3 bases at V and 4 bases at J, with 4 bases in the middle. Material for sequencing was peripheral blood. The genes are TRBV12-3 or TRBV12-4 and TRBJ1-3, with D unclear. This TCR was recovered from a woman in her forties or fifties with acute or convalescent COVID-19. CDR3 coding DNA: TGTGCCAGCAGTTTCAGGGGAAACACCATATATTTT. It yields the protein CASSFRGNTIYF.